The following is a T cell receptor (beta chain) sequence with its context. Its antigen is still unknown. This specimen belongs to a study of shared clonotypes between healthy human individuals. Study in general: Each donor's CD4 naive and CD4 memory cells filled three plates apiece, CD8 naive two, and CD8 memory one. Study findings and constraints: Some clonotypes were shared by all four sorted-subset donors, while others were not shared. The non-shared ones had lower generation probabilities than the shared ones.

The protocol was immunoSEQ multiplex PCR, while the TCRdb copy is restricted to in-frame clones and leaves out a portion. The table records 550,000 to 850,000 clones, roughly 70% of them present only once. Material for sequencing was memory CD4+ T cells sorted from blood. Subset given: CD45RA-negative fraction. The receptor was derived from a young woman in good health.

CDR3 in amino acids: CASSLTGYSSYEQYF. In DNA, the CDR3 is TGTGCCAGCAGCTTAACCGGTTATAGCTCCTACGAGCAGTACTTC. The rearrangement joins TRBV13 to TRBJ2-7, with no clear D. This CDR3 spans 15 amino acids. Germline loops: CDR1 PRHDT, CDR2 FYEKMQ (reference sequence). Trimming took 2 bases from V and 0 from J, leaving 11 bases between them.